This record concerns one T cell receptor (beta chain) sequence. The sample originates from a study of blood T cell repertoires in COVID-19. This CDR3 region has 14 residues. Germline CDR1 is MNHEY and CDR2 is SVGAGI. V trimming: 5 bases; J trimming: 6 bases; junction bases outside the gene matches: 7. Clones were read by immunoSEQ multiplex PCR, and TCRdb kept only the in-frame ones, dropping some. Of more than 300,000 clones in the sample, roughly 92% are singletons; the top ten hold 0.8% to 0.9%. The sequence was obtained from a woman in her 40s who had been exposed to COVID-19. The source material was PBMCs or T cells enriched from blood (not recorded which). The V and J genes are TRBV6-5 and TRBJ1-2, with 9 bases lining up with TRBD1. CDR3 sequence reads: CASSTFRDRDGYTF. Here the CDR3 DNA reads TGTGCCAGCAGTACGTTCCGGGACAGGGATGGCTACACCTTC.